This T cell receptor (beta chain) was captured in a study of T-cell memory formation after mild COVID-19. Whole-study findings and limits: There was no confirmation that second-wave clones peaking on day 37 were SARS-CoV-2 specific. Clones shrinking from day 15 to 85 showed even CD4/CD8 mixes; later expanders tilted CD4+.

This clonotype occurred a few times. The target antigen is unknown. 5'RACE primed from the constant segment yielded TCR alpha and TCR beta cDNA libraries bearing sample barcodes and UMIs. TCRdb re-called the 5' RACE reads through MiXCR, storing one row per CDR3 protein. This sample carries approximately 560,000 distinct CDR3 sequences, about 18% of them seen once, and the ten largest clones take about 8.6%. CDR3 length: 12 amino acids. The V end lost 7 bases, the J end lost 5 bases, and 8 bases lay between the germline ends. CDR1 is SNHLY, CDR2 FYNNEI, per germline. The sample comprised PBMCs or a T cell subset sorted from them (not recorded which). The TCR originated in an adult woman who had mild COVID-19 (a few samples of this study predate the infection). Cell type and time point are not known. The rearrangement joins TRBV2 to TRBJ2-2; D uncertain. CDR3 loop: CASKKRTGELFF. DNA for the CDR3: TGTGCCAGCAAAAAGAGAACCGGGGAGCTGTTTTTT. The full variable domain, with the rest looked up from reference TRBV2 and TRBJ2-2, is EPEVTQTPSHQVTQMGQEVILRCVPISNHLYFYWYRQILGQKVEFLVSFYNNEISEKSEIFDDQFSVERPDGSNFTLKIRSTKLEDSAMYFCASKKRTGELFFGEGSRLTVL.